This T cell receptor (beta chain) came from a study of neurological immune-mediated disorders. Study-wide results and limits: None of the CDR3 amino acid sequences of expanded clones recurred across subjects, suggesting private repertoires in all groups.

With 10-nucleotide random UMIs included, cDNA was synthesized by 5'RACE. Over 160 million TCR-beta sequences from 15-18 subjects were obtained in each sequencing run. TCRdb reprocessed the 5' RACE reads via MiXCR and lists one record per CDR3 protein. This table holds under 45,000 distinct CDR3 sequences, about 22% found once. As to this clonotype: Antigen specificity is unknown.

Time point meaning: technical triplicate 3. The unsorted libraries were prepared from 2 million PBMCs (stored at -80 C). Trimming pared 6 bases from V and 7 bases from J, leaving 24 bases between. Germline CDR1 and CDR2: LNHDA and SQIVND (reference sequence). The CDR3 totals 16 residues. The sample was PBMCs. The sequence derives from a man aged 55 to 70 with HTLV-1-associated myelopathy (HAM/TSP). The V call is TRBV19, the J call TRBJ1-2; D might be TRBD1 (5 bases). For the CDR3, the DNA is TGTGCCAGTAGAGCCCTAGCCGACGTAGGGGTGAGTGGCTACACCTTC. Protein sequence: CASRALADVGVSGYTF.